What follows describes a single TCR beta chain. No antigen is known for it. Base quality data are lacking; no much larger clone is found one base away. Receptors were amplified or captured by the immunoSEQ multiplex PCR assay. The multiplex PCR relied on a mix of 60 forward primers for TCR Vbeta segments and 13 reverse primers for TCR Jbeta segments. The CDR3 region of rearranged TCR beta genes was amplified from genomic DNA with a multiplex PCR assay. The amplified TCR beta libraries were sequenced on the Illumina HiSeq System as 87-base-pair reads. Per the authors' processing: In a later analysis, 70 million to 95 million unique TCR beta chains were counted across the roughly 670 repertoires, and roughly 9.9 million of these chains were shared by at least two donors. Raw reads were error-corrected and collapsed into unique sequences with a nearest-neighbor algorithm that merged closely related sequences to remove PCR and sequencing errors. Alignment of CDR3 sequences to IMGT reference sequences was used to assign V, D and J gene segments. For a sequence to be retained, a match of at least six nucleotides to both a V gene segment and a J gene segment was required. A rearrangement was called productive if the CDR3 had no stop codons and remained in frame with V and J, and every other rearrangement was called non-productive. Following IMGT convention, CDR3 was defined as the stretch from the second conserved V-encoded cysteine up to the conserved J-encoded phenylalanine. Sequences without an unambiguous match to a single V gene segment were excluded from the earlier analysis of about 600 of the donors. In an earlier analysis of 587 of the donors, V segments were called functional above 56.7% productive rearrangements and were called segregating when the between-donor standard deviation exceeded 5%. A statistical classification framework was built to diagnose cytomegalovirus status from the catalog of TCR beta chain sequences. V and J gene assignment, in a later analysis, came from comparing TCR nucleotide sequences with IMGT/GENE-DB human TR gene sequences. A later analysis assigned CDR3 sequences and most-parsimonious VDJ recombination scenarios with the TCRdist pipeline. In a later analysis, each TCR beta chain was defined by its CDR3 amino acid sequence together with its V-gene family, and reads without a unique V-gene family were excluded. To address suspected cross-contamination and a sequencing artifact, a later analysis removed 592 highly shared, low-generation-probability nucleotide sequences. For each public chain, a later analysis derived a clonal expansion index from normalized ranks of inferred template counts within each repertoire. In a later analysis, generation probabilities were computed using a VDJ recombination model fitted to out-of-frame rearrangements, and the results were checked against IGoR. Hypergeometric tests were used in a later analysis to score TCR-TCR, TCR-HLA and TCR-CMV co-occurrence, with a repertoire-size bias correction applied to the TCR pairs. A later analysis estimated false discovery rates by permuting HLA or CMV assignments 20 times. In a later analysis, co-occurring TCRs were grouped using DBSCAN, and TCRdist sequence similarity was added for clustering within HLA-allele-positive subsets. Repertoires with fewer than 30,000 or more than 120,000 public chains were left out of co-occurrence clustering, as were a handful of repertoires with anomalous nucleotide sharing. Not all clones reach the TCRdb copy of this immuneACCESS table, which keeps in-frame sequences only. Checked studies attribute under half of the gap to unresolved V genes and leave the rest unexplained. That table gives V, J and clone size, and the DNA gave D and trimming. The sample has about 180,000 clones on record, over 80% of them singletons. Of the sample, about 1.4% is held by the ten largest clones.

The cohort consisted of some 730 healthy bone marrow donors. At the time of sampling, every cohort member was nominally healthy, though immune exposures that went unrecorded were likely present. The donor was CMV seropositive and belonged to the group of about 290 seropositive cohort members. Every donor gave a peripheral blood sample, and the peripheral blood mononuclear cells from that sample were used for TCR beta sequencing. Genomic DNA was extracted from the blood cell samples with the Qiagen DNeasy Blood Extraction Kit. This entry comes from a study of cytomegalovirus exposure and HLA in healthy donors listed by TCRdb under 2017. Study-level background: In an earlier analysis of 587 of the donors, approximately 260 Gb of sequence data and about 110 million unique TCR beta sequences from about 179 million T cells were reported. An early release that covered roughly 600 HLA-typed donors contained approximately 300 gigabases of sequencing data and 85 million to 100 million unique TCR sequences. The genetic ancestry cluster associated with self-reported Caucasian donors included over 65% of the roughly 360 genotyped donors. The aim of the study was to test whether cataloging public T cell receptors could identify signatures of past pathogen exposure. The T cell repertoires of 666 subjects were profiled by immunosequencing and related to cytomegalovirus serostatus. Along with the roughly 710-subject first cohort, a separate validation cohort of around 110 different subjects was used. To predict cytomegalovirus infection status, the study brought together high-throughput TCR immunosequencing, statistical association of individual TCRs with disease status, and machine learning. A later analysis re-examined previously published TCR beta repertoires from 610 or so donors and added high-resolution HLA genotyping to investigate patterns of TCR occurrence. In the later analysis, no new phenotypic data were used to find candidate immune exposures; instead, reliance was placed on TCR beta sequences and their occurrence across donors. An earlier analysis of several hundred of the donors applied high-throughput TCR beta sequencing to assess whether each TCR beta V gene segment acted as functional or pseudogenic. Alongside the repertoire data, information on donor age, sex, ethnicity and CMV serostatus was compiled. A later genetic analysis used genome-wide SNP genotypes for about 55% of the 666 donors, treating that subset as a discovery cohort. All discovery cohort repertoires had been generated on a single sequencing platform. Both class I and class II loci were covered by HLA typing, at four-digit resolution. Typing coverage varied by locus: 629-630 donors for A, B, C, DRB1 and DQB1; approximately 500 for DQA1; 606 for DPA1; under 490 for DPB1. Because of strong linkage in the cohort, five DR-DQ haplotypes were treated as single units for association and clustering. On average, around 240,000 unique TCR beta nucleotide sequences were sequenced per donor among about 400 genotyped donors of the cohort, with roughly 18% of those sequences being non-productive.

From the cysteine up to the phenylalanine, the CDR3 has a length of 14 residues. Only the CDR3 DNA is retained, 42 bases long and in frame from the first base. CDR1 MNHEY and CDR2 SVGAGI are derived from the germline V gene. Trimming costs V 6 bases and J 0 bases, and their ends lie 9 bases apart. On the study overall, not on this receptor specifically: It was suggested by the authors that the approach could potentially be generalized to other disease states and immunological phenotypes. A total of 150 to 200 TCR beta chains were listed by the study as associated with cytomegalovirus. This cohort had only TCR beta chains sequenced, and the lack of alpha or paired-chain data limited which features could be detected. A cluster of highly shared sequence variants was judged likely to represent a technical artifact of the sequencing pipeline. A later analysis found that HLA-associated TCR beta chains were more clonally expanded and had lower generation probabilities than equally common non-associated chains. A few of the identified cytomegalovirus-associated TCR beta chains were confirmed in vitro to be specific for cytomegalovirus antigens. Linkage disequilibrium might explain the correlated functional status among segregating V segments, but an unknown experimental factor could not be ruled out. A further reported finding was that TCR beta sequences accurately predicted the HLA-A and HLA-B alleles for most subjects in the first cohort. Presence/absence analyses assumed roughly uniform sequencing depth across donors, an assumption that may not hold. In a later analysis, several top co-occurrence clusters were reported to appear linked to parvovirus B19, influenza, CMV and Epstein-Barr virus. While some public TCRs were present in many individuals, most TCR sequences turned up only very rarely across donors. Specific HLA alleles were associated with 15,000 to 20,000 TCR beta sequences at a false discovery rate of 0.05 in a later analysis. Most CMV-associated TCR beta chains appeared to be HLA-restricted in a later analysis, and the HLA associations seemed to be driven largely by CMV exposure. The classifier was reported to diagnose cytomegalovirus status with high specificity and sensitivity in both the original cohort and the validation cohort. In a later analysis, the rate of TCR association differed among HLA loci, with DRB1 alleles having the most associated TCRs and HLA-C alleles having the fewest. Because HLA typing was missing for some donors at each locus, association tests included only the typed subset. Because the 87-base-pair reads could not distinguish some IMGT-functional V segments, including TRBV6-2 and TRBV6-3, those segments were excluded. An earlier analysis of roughly 570 of the donors showed that most TCR beta V segments appeared in productive rearrangements either about 90% or about 30% of the time, which broadly matched IMGT annotations. An association between a missense DCLRE1C variant and V-gene and J-gene trimming of TCR beta chains was found in a later genetic analysis and replicated in an independent cohort. The earlier analysis of fewer than 750 of the donors excluded some 16 rarely observed V segments, including chromosome 9 orphons, because counts were too low. The only immune exposure information available for the cohort was CMV serostatus. When HLA alleles, especially DR and DQ, strongly co-occurred, attributing TCR associations to individual alleles was difficult. A later genetic analysis reported fewer N-insertions in productive TCRs among donors in an Asian-associated ancestry cluster than the roughly 620-donor mean.

The sequence derives from a girl under 18 in good health and CMV-seropositive. Sequenced input: PBMCs. Recombination joined TRBV6-5 with TRBJ1-3, with the D gene not confidently named. The CDR3 region has the sequence CASSPNSSGNTIYF. The bases are TGTGCCAGCAGCCCTAATAGCTCTGGAAACACCATATATTTT.